This T cell receptor (beta chain) was sequenced for a study of CD8+ T cells in alopecia areata. Study at large: Tofacitinib therapy took 6 to 18 months; 6 months off drug came after. Study-wide results and limits: In patients, TCRs were shared less clearly than in mice, and HLA may possibly be involved. Besides other cells, scalp samples also yield sequences of resident alphabeta T cells from normal skin.

The CDR3 consists of 15 residues. Germline V gene sequence: CDR1 GTSNPN, CDR2 SVGIG (reference sequence). V trimming: 1 base; J trimming: 8 bases; junction bases outside the gene matches: 8. In alopecia areata patients, both lesional scalp punch biopsies and peripheral blood were collected. As regards this clone: Its antigen remains unknown.

Following extraction, RNA underwent reverse transcription to cDNA, which served as the sequencing template. Sequencing was performed with immunoSEQ multiplex PCR; in TCRdb, only in-frame clones are kept and a portion is missing. The sample lists 75,000 to 100,000 clones, 35% to 45% occurring once. This chain joins TRBV30 and TRBJ1-4; 9 nucleotides match TRBD1. Sequencing used CD4+ T cells sorted from blood. The origin of this receptor is a human donor with alopecia areata. CDR3 residues: CAWSANRGLREKLFF. CDR3 coding DNA: TGTGCCTGGAGTGCGAACAGGGGGCTCAGGGAAAAACTGTTTTTT.